This T cell receptor (beta chain) was captured in a study of blood T cell repertoires in COVID-19. V gave up 4 bases and J gave up 4 bases; unmatched junction bases: 9. Germline V gives CDR1 SGDLS, CDR2 YYNGEE. The CDR3 is 16 residues long. As processed by the authors: Reference gene primer amplification yielded estimated nucleated cell counts. The repertoire was sequenced with immunoSEQ multiplex PCR; TCRdb's copy has only in-frame clones and lacks some. That table furnishes V, J and clone size, whereas the DNA furnished D and trimming. Among about 400,000 clones, nearly 90% were seen once, and the ten largest hold almost 2%.

The chain is built from TRBV9 and TRBJ2-3; 10 bases are a match to TRBD2. The sequencing input was PBMCs or T cells enriched from blood (not recorded which). The TCR sequence derives from a woman aged 18-29 years with acute COVID-19. In nucleotides, the CDR3 is TGTGCCAGCAGCCTATCTAGCGGGAGTATCCCAGATACGCAGTATTTT. Translating gives CASSLSSGSIPDTQYF.